This entry concerns a single T cell receptor (beta chain). Its antigen is as yet unknown. This sample was taken from a study of TIL therapy for anti-PD-1-resistant metastatic lung cancer. Study-level background: Patients then received nivolumab; progressors got lymphodepletion, TIL and IL-2.

This was the immunoSEQ v3 assay. Assay: immunoSEQ multiplex PCR; the TCRdb copy retains only in-frame clones and omits some. Among more than 15,000 clones listed, almost 80% were seen once. Study-wide results and caveats: The cohort had more treatment-naive, never-smoker and oncogene-addicted patients than typical. Infused TIL clonotypes partially replaced the baseline blood repertoire, then decayed over months.

The sample's time point: pre-treatment sample, taken before nivolumab and TIL therapy. Stage 4 NSCLC adults joined between late 2017 and January 2020. Per germline, CDR1 KGHDR and CDR2 SFDVKD. The CDR3 contains 15 residues. The V and J ends lost 4 bases and 4 bases respectively, with 15 bases between them. The V call is TRBV24-1, the J call TRBJ1-2, with a possible D match to TRBD1 (5 bases). The sample in question was blood, obtained at baseline. The clonotype was recovered from a person aged 25 to 80 with non-small cell lung cancer. The CDR3 DNA follows: TGTGCCACCAGTGACCGGGGTCAGGGTCGCTATGGCTACACCTTC. Translated, it gives CATSDRGQGRYGYTF.